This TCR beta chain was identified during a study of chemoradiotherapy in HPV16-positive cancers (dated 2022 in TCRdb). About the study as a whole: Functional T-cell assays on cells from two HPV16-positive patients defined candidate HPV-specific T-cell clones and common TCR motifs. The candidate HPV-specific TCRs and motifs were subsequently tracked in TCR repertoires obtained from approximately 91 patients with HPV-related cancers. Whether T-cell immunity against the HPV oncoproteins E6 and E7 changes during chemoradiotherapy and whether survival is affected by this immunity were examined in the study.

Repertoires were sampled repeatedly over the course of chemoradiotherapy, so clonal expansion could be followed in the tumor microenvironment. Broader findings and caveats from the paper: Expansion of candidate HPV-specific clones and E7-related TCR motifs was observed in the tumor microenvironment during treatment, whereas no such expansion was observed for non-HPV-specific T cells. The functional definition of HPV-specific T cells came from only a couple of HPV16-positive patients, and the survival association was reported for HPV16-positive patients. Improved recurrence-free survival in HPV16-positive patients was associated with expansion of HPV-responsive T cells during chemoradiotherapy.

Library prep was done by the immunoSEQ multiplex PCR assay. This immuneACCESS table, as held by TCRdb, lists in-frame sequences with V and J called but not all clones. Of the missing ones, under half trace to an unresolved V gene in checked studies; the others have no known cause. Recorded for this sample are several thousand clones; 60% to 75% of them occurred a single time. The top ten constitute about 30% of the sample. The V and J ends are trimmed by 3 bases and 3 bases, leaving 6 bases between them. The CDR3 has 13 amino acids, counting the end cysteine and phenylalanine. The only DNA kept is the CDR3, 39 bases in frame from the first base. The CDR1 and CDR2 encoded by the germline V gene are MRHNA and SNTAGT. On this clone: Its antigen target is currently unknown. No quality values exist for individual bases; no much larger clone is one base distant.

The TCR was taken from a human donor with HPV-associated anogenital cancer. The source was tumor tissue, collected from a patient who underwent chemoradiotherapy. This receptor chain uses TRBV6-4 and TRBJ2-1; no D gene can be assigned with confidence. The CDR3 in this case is CASSEDNYNEQFF. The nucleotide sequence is TGTGCCAGCAGTGAAGACAACTACAATGAGCAGTTCTTC.